One TCR beta chain is described in this entry. Antigen unknown. This CDR3 region has 17 residues. V was shortened by 8 bases and J by 8 bases, with 27 bases between the two germline ends. The germline V gene encodes CDR1 WSHSY and CDR2 SAAADI. This specimen belongs to a study of shared clonotypes between healthy human individuals. Study-level information: Plates per donor: three CD4 naive, three CD4 memory, two CD8 naive, one CD8 memory. Study results and limitations: Despite large depth, sorted-subset datasets appeared incompletely sequenced.

An assay was performed, and its level was deep. The data were produced by immunoSEQ multiplex PCR, yet TCRdb's version contains in-frame clones alone and is incomplete. Of some 1.1 million clones in the sample, 60% to 80% were seen once. Sequenced sample: memory CD4+ T cells from PBMCs. The subset: CD45RA-negative fraction. The V gene is TRBV10-2, the J gene TRBJ2-2; tentatively, D is TRBD2 (7 bases). The receptor comes from a man between 18 and 35 years old in good health. Some clones in this sample may be carry-over from other donors' samples. The CDR3 nucleotides read TGCGCCAGCTCGGTATCGCCCGGGGGGCGTCGGTGGGGGGAGCTGTTTTTT. Translating gives CASSVSPGGRRWGELFF.